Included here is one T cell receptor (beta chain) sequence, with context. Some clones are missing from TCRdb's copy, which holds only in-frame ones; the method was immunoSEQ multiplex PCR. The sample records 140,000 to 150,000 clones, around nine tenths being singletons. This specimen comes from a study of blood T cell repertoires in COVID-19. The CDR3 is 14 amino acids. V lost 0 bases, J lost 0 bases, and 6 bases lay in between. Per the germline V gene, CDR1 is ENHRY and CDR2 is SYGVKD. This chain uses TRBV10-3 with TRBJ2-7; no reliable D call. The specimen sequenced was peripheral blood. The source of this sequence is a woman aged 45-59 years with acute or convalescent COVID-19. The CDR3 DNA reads TGTGCCATCAGTGAGTCAACTCTCTCCTACGAGCAGTACTTC. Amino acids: CAISESTLSYEQYF.